The next 10 T cell receptor beta chains were all read from a single sample in a study of T cells in localized non-small cell lung cancer. Only in-frame clones appear in the TCRdb table, and some are missing; sequencing was by immunoSEQ multiplex PCR. The repertoire consists of 70,000 to 80,000 clones, with about 88% occurring once and the leading ten covering more than 20%. This sample comprised peripheral blood, obtained before any cancer treatment. All receptors derive from a woman aged 40-69 years with stage I squamous cell lung carcinoma.

The gene calls are TRBV7-3 and TRBJ2-2; no clear D. CDR1 is SGHTA and CDR2 is FQGTGA in the germline V gene. This CDR3 contains 15 residues. Deletions cut 5 bases from V and 1 base from J, with 11 bases between. CDR3 loop: CASSRGRENTGELFF. The CDR3 coding sequence is TGTGCCAGCAGCCGTGGTCGAGAGAACACCGGGGAGCTGTTTTTT.

This rearrangement joins TRBV4-2 to TRBJ2-1, with 8 bases matching TRBD2. V trimming: 5 bases; J trimming: 7 bases; junction bases outside the gene matches: 13. CDR1 and CDR2 from the germline V gene are LGHNA and YNFKEQ. The CDR3 is 16 amino acids. In DNA form, the CDR3 reads TGTGCCAGCAGCGAGCTGGGCGGGGGGACTATGAATGAGCAGTTCTTC. Its protein is CASSELGGGTMNEQFF.

The chain is built from TRBV19 and TRBJ1-2; D remains unclear. The V end was cut by 3 bases, the J end by 4 bases, with 9 bases between. Germline CDR1 LNHDA, CDR2 SQIVND (reference sequence). The CDR3 is 13 residues long. CDR3 protein: CASSMVRVYGYTF. CDR3 in DNA: TGTGCCAGTAGTATGGTACGGGTCTATGGCTACACCTTC.

This rearrangement joins TRBV9 to TRBJ2-1; 8 bases line up with TRBD1. Looked up from germline, CDR1 is SGDLS and CDR2 is YYNGEE. The CDR3 totals 16 residues. J was trimmed by 5 bases and V by 4 bases; bases with no gene match: 11. The CDR3 loop is CASSPRGQAPDNEQFF. CDR3 bases: TGTGCCAGCAGCCCCCGGGGACAGGCCCCCGACAATGAGCAGTTCTTC.

The chain recombines TRBV9 with TRBJ1-2, with TRBD1 matching over 7 bases. Trimming took 3 bases from V and 0 from J; bases not matched to a gene: 5. This CDR3 contains 15 residues. The germline CDR1 and CDR2 sequences are SGDLS and YYNGEE. This CDR3 reads CASSGGQTTNYGYTF. The DNA for the CDR3 is TGTGCCAGCAGCGGGGGACAGACGACTAACTATGGCTACACCTTC.

This clone was picked up one time. The chain carries TRBV6-5 and TRBJ2-7; TRBD1 might be the D (7 bases). This CDR3 region has 13 residues. Germline V CDR1 and CDR2: MNHEY, SVGAGI. V gave up 6 bases and J gave up 1 base, with 10 bases separating them. The CDR3 nucleotides are TGTGCCAGCAGGCAGGGGGGATCCTACGAGCAGTACTTC. Translation: CASRQGGSYEQYF.

The chain combines TRBV6-5 with TRBJ2-5; TRBD1 matches at 10 bases. Germline CDR1 and CDR2: MNHEY and SVGAGI. The CDR3 is made up of 14 amino acids. Germline trimming cut 6 bases from V and 6 bases from J; bases unmatched to any gene: 7. The CDR3 sequence: CASRATGGEKTQYF. The CDR3 DNA reads TGTGCCAGCAGAGCGACAGGGGGCGAAAAGACCCAGTACTTC.

The CDR3 region has the DNA TGTGCCAGCAGCTTGCCGTTTCAGACGATTAACACTGAAGCTTTCTTT. Residues: CASSLPFQTINTEAFF. The rearrangement joins TRBV5-8 to TRBJ1-1; D not resolved. CDR1 is SGHTS and CDR2 is YDEGEE in the germline V gene. Between the trimmed V and J ends, which lost 1 base and 2 bases, there was a span of 15 bases. This CDR3 is built from 16 residues. Drawing the rest from reference TRBV5-8 and TRBJ1-1, the complete variable domain is EAGVTQSPTHLIKTRGQQATLRCSPISGHTSVYWYQQALGLGLQFLLWYDEGEERNRGNFPPRFSGRQFPNYSSELNVNALELEDSALYLCASSLPFQTINTEAFFGQGTRLTVV.

The rearrangement links TRBV15 to TRBJ1-4; a possible D gene is TRBD1 (5 bases). The ends were cut back, 2 bases at V and 8 bases at J, with 9 bases in the middle. Germline V CDR1 and CDR2: LNHNV, YYDKDF (reference sequence). The CDR3 spans 13 residues. CDR3 sequence: CATSRRDGEKLFF. The CDR3 nucleotides read TGTGCCACCAGCAGACGGGACGGAGAAAAACTGTTTTTT.

The CDR3 region is CASSLVESTEAFF. The CDR3 DNA reads TGTGCCAGCAGCTTAGTAGAATCCACTGAAGCTTTCTTT. V usage is TRBV7-9 and J usage is TRBJ1-1; D unclear. Trimming removed 1 base from V and 4 bases from J, with 7 bases in between. Germline loops: CDR1 SEHNR, CDR2 FQNEAQ (reference sequence). There are 13 residues in the CDR3.